These T cell receptor beta chains were read from a single sample in a study of blood T cell repertoires in COVID-19. Only in-frame clones appear in the TCRdb table, and some are missing; sequencing was by immunoSEQ multiplex PCR. Found here are about 400,000 clones, roughly nine tenths of them singletons; the top ten hold around 3%. The specimen was PBMCs or T cells enriched from blood (not recorded which). These receptors were collected from a woman between 25 and 40 years old who had recovered from COVID-19. Both conserved end residues are part of each CDR3. D genes are given only for firm matches. The size of a clone is reported for some rows only, either as once, few or many, or as a class for expanded clones.

v_call: TRBV5-1; d_call: TRBD1; clone_size: NA; j_call: TRBJ1-2; cdr3_nt: TGCGCCAGCAGCCCACACGACAGGGGGGTAAACAACTATGGCTACACCTTC; cdr3_aa: CASSPHDRGVNNYGYTF
v_call: TRBV2; d_call: NA; clone_size: NA; j_call: TRBJ1-2; cdr3_nt: TGTGCCAGCAGTGAAACGGGGGTTGGGGGCTATGGCTACACCTTC; cdr3_aa: CASSETGVGGYGYTF
v_call: TRBV27; d_call: TRBD2; clone_size: NA; j_call: TRBJ2-1; cdr3_nt: TGTGCCAGCAGTTTATCGACTAGCGGGGGGGCCATCTACAATGAGCAGTTCTTC; cdr3_aa: CASSLSTSGGAIYNEQFF
v_call: TRBV21-1; d_call: NA; clone_size: NA; j_call: TRBJ2-2; cdr3_nt: TGTGCCAGTACCGGGACAGGGAGAGTAACCGGGGAGCTGTTTTTT; cdr3_aa: CASTGTGRVTGELFF
v_call: TRBV3-1/TRBV3-2; d_call: TRBD2; clone_size: NA; j_call: TRBJ2-1; cdr3_nt: TGTGCCAGCAGCCAAGTTTTTGCTAGCGGGATCCGGAATGAGCAGTTCTTC; cdr3_aa: CASSQVFASGIRNEQFF
v_call: TRBV11-2; d_call: TRBD1; clone_size: NA; j_call: TRBJ1-5; cdr3_nt: TGTGCCAGCAGCCCAACAGGGGTGCGCAATCAGCCCCAGCATTTT; cdr3_aa: CASSPTGVRNQPQHF
v_call: TRBV5-6; d_call: NA; clone_size: NA; j_call: TRBJ2-7; cdr3_nt: TGTGCCAGCAGCCCCACGTGGCGGGACGAGCAGTACTTC; cdr3_aa: CASSPTWRDEQYF
v_call: TRBV2; d_call: TRBD2; clone_size: NA; j_call: TRBJ2-7; cdr3_nt: TGTGCCAGCAGGGCGGGACTACTCCCCCACGAGCAGTACTTC; cdr3_aa: CASRAGLLPHEQYF
v_call: TRBV5-1; d_call: NA; clone_size: NA; j_call: TRBJ2-7; cdr3_nt: TGCGCCAGCTGCCGCGACAGGTGCTACGAGCAGTACTTC; cdr3_aa: CASCRDRCYEQYF
v_call: TRBV24-1; d_call: TRBD2; clone_size: NA; j_call: TRBJ2-1; cdr3_nt: TGTGCCACCAGTGATTTAAGGACTAGCGGGAGAGGTGAGCAGTTCTTC; cdr3_aa: CATSDLRTSGRGEQFF
v_call: TRBV6-5; d_call: TRBD1; clone_size: NA; j_call: TRBJ2-7; cdr3_nt: TGTGCCAGCAGAACCGGACAGGGGGAATCATACGAGCAGTACTTC; cdr3_aa: CASRTGQGESYEQYF
v_call: TRBV7-9; d_call: NA; clone_size: NA; j_call: TRBJ2-3; cdr3_nt: TGTGCCAGCAGGCGAAGCACAGATACGCAGTATTTT; cdr3_aa: CASRRSTDTQYF
v_call: TRBV3-1/TRBV3-2; d_call: TRBD1; clone_size: NA; j_call: TRBJ2-6; cdr3_nt: TGTGCCAGCAGCCAAGTGTTTGGAGGCAGGGGGCCTGGGGCCAACGTCCTGACTTTC; cdr3_aa: CASSQVFGGRGPGANVLTF
v_call: TRBV29-1; d_call: TRBD2; clone_size: NA; j_call: TRBJ2-7; cdr3_nt: TGCAGCGTTCTCCCTAGCGGGAATGGGAACGAGCAGTACTTC; cdr3_aa: CSVLPSGNGNEQYF
v_call: TRBV19; d_call: NA; clone_size: NA; j_call: TRBJ2-3; cdr3_nt: TGTGCCTGTTCCCCGCGGGTAACAGATACGCAGTATTTT; cdr3_aa: CACSPRVTDTQYF
v_call: TRBV6-1; d_call: TRBD2; clone_size: NA; j_call: TRBJ2-1; cdr3_nt: TGTGCCAGCAGTGAGGGACTAGGCCCCCACAATGAGCAGTTCTTC; cdr3_aa: CASSEGLGPHNEQFF
v_call: TRBV9; d_call: TRBD2; clone_size: NA; j_call: TRBJ2-7; cdr3_nt: TGCGCCAGCAGCGGGGGACTAGCGGAGACCTACGAGCAGTACTTC; cdr3_aa: CASSGGLAETYEQYF
v_call: TRBV5-1; d_call: TRBD1; clone_size: NA; j_call: TRBJ2-6; cdr3_nt: TGCGCCAGCAGCGGCGACAGGGTAGGTGGGGCCAACGTCCTGACTTTC; cdr3_aa: CASSGDRVGGANVLTF
v_call: TRBV5-6; d_call: NA; clone_size: NA; j_call: TRBJ1-1; cdr3_nt: TGTGCCAGCAGCTTGTTAGTTGAGAACACTGAAGCTTTCTTT; cdr3_aa: CASSLLVENTEAFF
v_call: TRBV24-1; d_call: TRBD1; clone_size: NA; j_call: TRBJ2-5; cdr3_nt: TGTGCCACCAGTGATGCCGGGACAGGGCAAGAGACCCAGTACTTC; cdr3_aa: CATSDAGTGQETQYF
v_call: TRBV28; d_call: TRBD1; clone_size: NA; j_call: TRBJ1-5; cdr3_nt: TGTGCCAGCAGCCAACAGGGGCTTAGCGGCAATCAGCCCCAGCATTTT; cdr3_aa: CASSQQGLSGNQPQHF
v_call: TRBV3-1/TRBV3-2; d_call: TRBD1; clone_size: NA; j_call: TRBJ1-3; cdr3_nt: TGTGCCAGCAGCCTTGGGACAGGGGAATCTGGAAACACCATATATTTT; cdr3_aa: CASSLGTGESGNTIYF
v_call: TRBV12-3/TRBV12-4; d_call: NA; clone_size: few; j_call: TRBJ1-1; cdr3_nt: TGTGCCAGCAGACAGGACAGTAAAGCTTTCTTT; cdr3_aa: CASRQDSKAFF
v_call: TRBV5-1; d_call: TRBD1; clone_size: NA; j_call: TRBJ1-2; cdr3_nt: TGCGCCAGCAGCTGGGACCCCGGGACAGGTTCTCCTAACTATGGCTACACCTTC; cdr3_aa: CASSWDPGTGSPNYGYTF
v_call: TRBV19; d_call: TRBD2; clone_size: NA; j_call: TRBJ2-3; cdr3_nt: TGTGCCAGTAGTAGAAGCGGGGGCACAGATACGCAGTATTTT; cdr3_aa: CASSRSGGTDTQYF
v_call: TRBV5-1; d_call: TRBD1; clone_size: once; j_call: TRBJ2-7; cdr3_nt: TGCGCCAGCAGCGAGGGACAGGGGGGCTACGAGCAGTACTTC; cdr3_aa: CASSEGQGGYEQYF
v_call: TRBV18; d_call: TRBD1; clone_size: NA; j_call: TRBJ1-1; cdr3_nt: TGTGCCAGCTCACCACGGACAGGGCGGACTGAAGCTTTCTTT; cdr3_aa: CASSPRTGRTEAFF
v_call: TRBV19; d_call: NA; clone_size: NA; j_call: TRBJ1-1; cdr3_nt: TGTGCCAGTAGCACCACAGTGGGCACTGAAGCTTTCTTT; cdr3_aa: CASSTTVGTEAFF
v_call: TRBV19; d_call: NA; clone_size: NA; j_call: TRBJ1-1; cdr3_nt: TGTGCCAGTTCAGGGCAAGTGAACACTGAAGCTTTCTTT; cdr3_aa: CASSGQVNTEAFF
v_call: TRBV30; d_call: NA; clone_size: NA; j_call: TRBJ1-5; cdr3_nt: TGTGCCTGGAGCCTCCAACAGGGCCATCAGCCCCAGCATTTT; cdr3_aa: CAWSLQQGHQPQHF
v_call: TRBV7-9; d_call: NA; clone_size: NA; j_call: TRBJ2-5; cdr3_nt: TGTGCCAGCAGTCCCCTATTTGAGACCCAGTACTTC; cdr3_aa: CASSPLFETQYF
v_call: TRBV5-8; d_call: TRBD1; clone_size: NA; j_call: TRBJ2-7; cdr3_nt: TGTGCCAGCAGGGTCCGGGACAGGGTTTACGAGCAGTACTTC; cdr3_aa: CASRVRDRVYEQYF
v_call: TRBV1; d_call: NA; clone_size: NA; j_call: TRBJ2-7; cdr3_nt: TGCACCAGCAGCCAAAAGCGCAGTACCTACGAGCAGTACTTC; cdr3_aa: CTSSQKRSTYEQYF
v_call: TRBV27; d_call: TRBD2; clone_size: NA; j_call: TRBJ2-7; cdr3_nt: TGTGCCAGCAGAGGACTAGCGGAACTCACCTACGAGCAGTACTTC; cdr3_aa: CASRGLAELTYEQYF
v_call: TRBV3-1/TRBV3-2; d_call: TRBD2; clone_size: NA; j_call: TRBJ2-7; cdr3_nt: TGTGCCACCCAAAAAGTGGGAGCGGGAAACGAGCAGTACTTC; cdr3_aa: CATQKVGAGNEQYF
v_call: TRBV25-1; d_call: TRBD1; clone_size: NA; j_call: TRBJ1-5; cdr3_nt: TGTGCCAGCAGTGGAACTGACAGGGTCAATCAGCCCCAGCATTTT; cdr3_aa: CASSGTDRVNQPQHF
v_call: TRBV6-4; d_call: NA; clone_size: NA; j_call: TRBJ2-5; cdr3_nt: TGTGCCAGCAGTGACTCGAGGGTGGATCAAGAGACCCAGTACTTC; cdr3_aa: CASSDSRVDQETQYF
v_call: TRBV28; d_call: NA; clone_size: NA; j_call: TRBJ2-7; cdr3_nt: TGTGCCAGCAGTTTGGTGGACAGTAGCTCCTACGAGCAGTACTTC; cdr3_aa: CASSLVDSSSYEQYF
v_call: TRBV5-1; d_call: NA; clone_size: NA; j_call: TRBJ2-3; cdr3_nt: TGCGCCAGCAGCTCTGTATCGATGTCGGGAGATACGCAGTATTTT; cdr3_aa: CASSSVSMSGDTQYF
v_call: TRBV4-1; d_call: NA; clone_size: NA; j_call: TRBJ1-1; cdr3_nt: TGCGCCAGCAGCCAAGACAGAAGTAACACTGAAGCTTTCTTT; cdr3_aa: CASSQDRSNTEAFF
v_call: TRBV6-1; d_call: NA; clone_size: NA; j_call: TRBJ1-5; cdr3_nt: TGTGCCAGCAGTGAAATGGGGACACTTAGCAATCAGCCCCAGCATTTT; cdr3_aa: CASSEMGTLSNQPQHF
v_call: TRBV4-1; d_call: TRBD2; clone_size: NA; j_call: TRBJ2-7; cdr3_nt: TGCGCCAGCAGCCAAGAGTCACTAGCGATTTCCTACGAGCAGTACTTC; cdr3_aa: CASSQESLAISYEQYF
v_call: TRBV9; d_call: NA; clone_size: once; j_call: TRBJ2-2; cdr3_nt: TGTGCCAGCAGCGAGGGACATGCGAACACCGGGGAGCTGTTTTTT; cdr3_aa: CASSEGHANTGELFF
v_call: TRBV4-1; d_call: NA; clone_size: NA; j_call: TRBJ1-2; cdr3_nt: TGCGCCAGCAGCCAAGCCGATTTGAGGCAGGGTAAGGATGGCTACACCTTC; cdr3_aa: CASSQADLRQGKDGYTF
v_call: TRBV18; d_call: NA; clone_size: few; j_call: TRBJ1-1; cdr3_nt: TGTGCCAGCTCACCACGAGGGGGGGGCGTCGTAGACACTGAAGCTTTCTTT; cdr3_aa: CASSPRGGGVVDTEAFF
v_call: TRBV7-9; d_call: NA; clone_size: NA; j_call: TRBJ1-6; cdr3_nt: TGTGCCAGCAGCTTCGGGTCACCCCTCCACTTT; cdr3_aa: CASSFGSPLHF
v_call: TRBV2; d_call: NA; clone_size: NA; j_call: TRBJ2-3; cdr3_nt: TGTGCCAGCAGTTGGAGGGGACGAGATACGCAGTATTTT; cdr3_aa: CASSWRGRDTQYF
v_call: TRBV20-1; d_call: NA; clone_size: NA; j_call: TRBJ1-1; cdr3_nt: TGCAGTGCCGGGAGCACTGAAGCTTTCTTT; cdr3_aa: CSAGSTEAFF
v_call: TRBV6-6; d_call: NA; clone_size: NA; j_call: TRBJ2-5; cdr3_nt: TGTGCCAGCAGTTACTACATTCAAGAGACCCAGTACTTC; cdr3_aa: CASSYYIQETQYF
v_call: TRBV5-4; d_call: TRBD2; clone_size: NA; j_call: TRBJ2-7; cdr3_nt: TGTGCCAGCAGCTTGGCGGGGACTAGCGGCTACGAGCAGTACTTC; cdr3_aa: CASSLAGTSGYEQYF
v_call: TRBV19; d_call: TRBD1; clone_size: NA; j_call: TRBJ2-7; cdr3_nt: TGTGCCAGTAGCACCGGGACAGGGGTGGCCTACGAGCAGTACTTC; cdr3_aa: CASSTGTGVAYEQYF
v_call: TRBV9; d_call: NA; clone_size: NA; j_call: TRBJ1-1; cdr3_nt: TGTGCCAGCAGCCAGGGCGACGTAAGGCAGGGTGTTGGGGCTTTCTTT; cdr3_aa: CASSQGDVRQGVGAFF
v_call: TRBV14; d_call: TRBD1; clone_size: NA; j_call: TRBJ1-1; cdr3_nt: TGTGCCAGCAGCCCCGGAGGGAGACAGGGGGTCTCTGAAGCTTTCTTT; cdr3_aa: CASSPGGRQGVSEAFF
v_call: TRBV14; d_call: NA; clone_size: NA; j_call: TRBJ2-1; cdr3_nt: TGTGCCAGCAGCCAACCCGGGTTCGATGAGCAGTTCTTC; cdr3_aa: CASSQPGFDEQFF